This is a list of T cell receptor beta chains from one sample in a study of blood T cell repertoires in COVID-19. Libraries were prepared by immunoSEQ multiplex PCR; TCRdb keeps only in-frame clonotypes and omits some of them. The sample includes about 120,000 clones, around 82% of them seen just once. Material: peripheral blood. Source of these receptors: a human donor in a cohort sampled during active COVID-19. Each CDR3 is given with its conserved first and last residue. A D gene is named only where the DNA matches it firmly. Not all rows give a size; the values are once, few, many and, for expanded clones, a class.

clone_size,d_call,v_call,j_call,cdr3_nt,cdr3_aa
-,TRBD1,TRBV9,TRBJ1-2,TGTGCCAGCAGCGCCTCCTGGACAGGCTATGGCTACACCTTC,CASSASWTGYGYTF
once,-,TRBV9,TRBJ2-5,TGTGCCAGCAGCGTAGGGACTAACGCCCAAGAGACCCAGTACTTC,CASSVGTNAQETQYF
-,TRBD2,TRBV5-1,TRBJ2-3,TGCGCCAGCAGCCCAGGACTAGCGAATCCGTCGCAGTATTTT,CASSPGLANPSQYF
-,-,TRBV2,TRBJ2-2,TGTGCCAGCAGTGATCCGGCCGGGGAGCTGTTTTTT,CASSDPAGELFF
-,-,TRBV10-1,TRBJ1-1,TGCGCCAGCAGCCCAGGGTTAGGGAACACTGAAGCTTTCTTT,CASSPGLGNTEAFF
-,TRBD1,TRBV7-2,TRBJ1-2,TGTGCCAGCAGCTACGGGACAGGGGGTAACTATGGCTACACCTTC,CASSYGTGGNYGYTF
-,TRBD1,TRBV7-2,TRBJ1-4,TGTGCCAGCAGCTTTACAGGGGTGGCGGAAAAACTGTTTTTT,CASSFTGVAEKLFF
-,-,TRBV2,TRBJ2-1,TGTGCCAGCACCGGGAACCACAATGAGCAGTTCTTC,CASTGNHNEQFF
-,TRBD1,TRBV5-1,TRBJ1-4,TGCGCCAGCAGCTTGCAGGGGGCGGATGAAAAACTGTTTTTT,CASSLQGADEKLFF
-,-,TRBV6-5,TRBJ1-1,TGTGCCAGCAGTTACCTTGGACCTCCCGGGAGCACTGAAGCTTTCTTT,CASSYLGPPGSTEAFF
-,TRBD1,TRBV7-8,TRBJ1-2,TGTGCCAGCAGCCCCCCCGGCCAGAACAGGGGTATGGGCTACACCTTC,CASSPPGQNRGMGYTF
few,-,TRBV10-3,TRBJ1-1,TGTGCCATCAGTCGCCTAGGAGGCGGCTCCATGAACACTGAAGCTTTCTTT,CAISRLGGGSMNTEAFF
-,-,TRBV19,TRBJ1-5,TGTGCCAGTAAACGACAGGATAGCAATCAGCCCCAGCATTTT,CASKRQDSNQPQHF
-,-,TRBV5-1,TRBJ2-3,TGCGCCAGCAGCTTGCTCAGGGACACAGATACGCAGTATTTT,CASSLLRDTDTQYF
-,-,TRBV28,TRBJ1-5,TGTGCCAGCAGCGGACGGAGGGGCTCGAATCAGCCCCAGCATTTT,CASSGRRGSNQPQHF
once,TRBD1,TRBV14,TRBJ2-7,TGTGCCAGCAGCCTTTCAGGGGGATACGAGCAGTACTTC,CASSLSGGYEQYF
once,-,TRBV5-1,TRBJ2-6,TGCGCCAGCAGCTTGGCCGGGGTCGGGGCCAACGTCCTGACTTTC,CASSLAGVGANVLTF
-,TRBD1,TRBV7-2,TRBJ1-1,TGTGCCAGCAGCTTCTTGGGACAGGGGCGTTTGAAAGCTTTCTTT,CASSFLGQGRLKAFF
-,-,TRBV2,TRBJ2-1,TGTGCCAGCTACCGGACCACTAGTCGCAATGAGCAGTTCTTC,CASYRTTSRNEQFF
-,-,TRBV7-2,TRBJ1-1,TGTGCCAGCAGTACAGGGCCGAACACTGAAGCTTTCTTT,CASSTGPNTEAFF
-,TRBD1,TRBV7-9,TRBJ1-3,TGTGCCACCGGACAGGATTTCTCTGGAAACACCATATATTTT,CATGQDFSGNTIYF
-,-,TRBV6-4,TRBJ1-1,TGTGCCAGCAGTGAGTTTGACAGTGGGCCTGAAGCTTTCTTT,CASSEFDSGPEAFF
once,TRBD2,TRBV18,TRBJ2-1,TGTGCCAGCTCACCTCCGGGGGGGGGTGCCCACAATGAGCAGTTCTTC,CASSPPGGGAHNEQFF
few,TRBD1,TRBV19,TRBJ2-3,TGTGCCAGTAGTGAGACAGGGGGTTTCACAGATACGCAGTATTTT,CASSETGGFTDTQYF
-,-,TRBV12-3/TRBV12-4,TRBJ1-1,TGTGCCAGCAGGGTCAGGGCGAACACTGAAGCTTTCTTT,CASRVRANTEAFF
-,-,TRBV7-9,TRBJ2-7,TGTGCCAGCAGCGGAGGGCACAGTTTACGCTCCTACGAGCAGTACTTC,CASSGGHSLRSYEQYF
-,TRBD2,TRBV3-1/TRBV3-2,TRBJ2-2,TGTGCCAGCAGCCCCATACCACTAGCGGGGGCGAACACCGGGGAGCTGTTTTTT,CASSPIPLAGANTGELFF
-,TRBD1,TRBV18,TRBJ2-3,TGTGCCAGCTCACCACTGGGACAGGGGGTCGCAACAGATACGCAGTATTTT,CASSPLGQGVATDTQYF
-,TRBD2,TRBV6-5,TRBJ2-5,TGTGCCAGCAGTTACTCACTAGCGGGGTTACAAGAGACCCAGTACTTC,CASSYSLAGLQETQYF
few,TRBD2,TRBV11-2,TRBJ2-5,TGTGCCAGCAGTTCCGGGACTAGCGGGATATCGACCCAGTACTTC,CASSSGTSGISTQYF
-,TRBD1,TRBV11-2,TRBJ1-1,TGTGCCAGCAGCGGATACCGGGACAGTCAAGATGAAGCTTTCTTT,CASSGYRDSQDEAFF
-,TRBD1,TRBV19,TRBJ2-1,TGTGCCAGTAGTCCAGGACAGGGGGCCCCGCCCTACAATGAGCAGTTCTTC,CASSPGQGAPPYNEQFF
-,-,TRBV14,TRBJ2-1,TGTGCCAGCAGCCCTGCGAGCTCCTACAATGAGCAGTTCTTC,CASSPASSYNEQFF
-,TRBD1,TRBV11-2,TRBJ2-7,TGTGCCAGCAGCTTCGGACAGGGCCCCTACGAGCAGTACTTC,CASSFGQGPYEQYF
-,TRBD1,TRBV7-9,TRBJ1-1,TGTGCCAGCAGCTTGGTGCAGGGGGTTTCGGGTGAAGCTTTCTTT,CASSLVQGVSGEAFF
-,-,TRBV2,TRBJ2-5,TGTGCCAGCAGTGATTGGGCCAGGGAGACCCAGTACTTC,CASSDWARETQYF
-,TRBD2,TRBV7-8,TRBJ2-3,TGTGCCAGCAGCCCCAGGACTAGCGGGGCAAGCACAGATACGCAGTATTTT,CASSPRTSGASTDTQYF
-,-,TRBV6-1,TRBJ2-5,TGTGCCAGCAGTGAATGGATAGGGGTCCAAGAGACCCAGTACTTC,CASSEWIGVQETQYF
-,TRBD1,TRBV6-5,TRBJ1-5,TGTGCCAGCAGTTACGCAGGACAGGGATATCAGCCCCAGCATTTT,CASSYAGQGYQPQHF
-,-,TRBV27,TRBJ1-4,TGTGCCAGCAGTTTTAGGGGAAATGAAAAACTGTTTTTT,CASSFRGNEKLFF
-,TRBD2,TRBV5-5,TRBJ2-2,TGTGCCAGCAGCGTGACTAGCGGGAGCACCGGGGAGCTGTTTTTT,CASSVTSGSTGELFF
-,-,TRBV5-1,TRBJ1-4,TGCGCCAGCGAACCACTCCAGGTTTTGTTTGATGAAAAACTGTTTTTT,CASEPLQVLFDEKLFF
-,TRBD1,TRBV7-2,TRBJ2-1,TGTGCCAGCAGCTTAGCGAGACAGGGGGCCAGCAGTGAGCAGTTCTTC,CASSLARQGASSEQFF
-,TRBD1,TRBV9,TRBJ1-4,TGTGCCAGCAGCGTCCAGGGACAGATTAATGAAAAACTGTTTTTT,CASSVQGQINEKLFF
-,TRBD2,TRBV3-1/TRBV3-2,TRBJ2-5,TGTGCCAGCAGCCAAATGCCGGGACTAGCGGAGACCCAGTACTTC,CASSQMPGLAETQYF
-,-,TRBV7-2,TRBJ1-2,TGTGCCAGCAGCTTAGGGCAGGGGATCTATGGCTACACCTTC,CASSLGQGIYGYTF
-,-,TRBV14,TRBJ1-3,TGTGCCAGCAGCCAATTTACAGGGTATTCTGGAAACACCATATATTTT,CASSQFTGYSGNTIYF
-,TRBD2,TRBV11-2,TRBJ2-7,TGTGCCAGCACGGCGGGGGGCAAGGAGCAGTACTTC,CASTAGGKEQYF
-,-,TRBV5-1,TRBJ2-5,TGCGCCAGCAGCTTGGACAGACAAGAGACCCAGTACTTC,CASSLDRQETQYF
-,TRBD2,TRBV15,TRBJ2-1,TGTGCCACCAGCGGGCTAGCGGGACGAAGCTCCTACAATGAGCAGTTCTTC,CATSGLAGRSSYNEQFF
few,-,TRBV12-3/TRBV12-4,TRBJ2-7,TGTGCCAGCAGTTTTTCCACGGGGGAGCAGTACTTC,CASSFSTGEQYF
-,TRBD1,TRBV24-1,TRBJ2-5,TGTGCCACCAGTGAGTCCGGGACAGGGAAAGAGACCCAGTACTTC,CATSESGTGKETQYF
-,-,TRBV6-5,TRBJ1-6,TGTGCCAGCGGTTTCGATAATTCACCCCTCCACTTT,CASGFDNSPLHF
once,-,TRBV5-1,TRBJ2-2,TGCGCCAGCAGCTTGGGTTCCAGCCGGAGCGGGGAGCTGTTTTTT,CASSLGSSRSGELFF
-,-,TRBV10-3,TRBJ1-1,TGTGCCATCAGTGAGTCAGGGGCTGAGAACACTGAAGCTTTCTTT,CAISESGAENTEAFF
once,-,TRBV5-4,TRBJ2-3,TGTGCCAGCAGCTTGCCCGGACAGCTCACAGATACGCAGTATTTT,CASSLPGQLTDTQYF